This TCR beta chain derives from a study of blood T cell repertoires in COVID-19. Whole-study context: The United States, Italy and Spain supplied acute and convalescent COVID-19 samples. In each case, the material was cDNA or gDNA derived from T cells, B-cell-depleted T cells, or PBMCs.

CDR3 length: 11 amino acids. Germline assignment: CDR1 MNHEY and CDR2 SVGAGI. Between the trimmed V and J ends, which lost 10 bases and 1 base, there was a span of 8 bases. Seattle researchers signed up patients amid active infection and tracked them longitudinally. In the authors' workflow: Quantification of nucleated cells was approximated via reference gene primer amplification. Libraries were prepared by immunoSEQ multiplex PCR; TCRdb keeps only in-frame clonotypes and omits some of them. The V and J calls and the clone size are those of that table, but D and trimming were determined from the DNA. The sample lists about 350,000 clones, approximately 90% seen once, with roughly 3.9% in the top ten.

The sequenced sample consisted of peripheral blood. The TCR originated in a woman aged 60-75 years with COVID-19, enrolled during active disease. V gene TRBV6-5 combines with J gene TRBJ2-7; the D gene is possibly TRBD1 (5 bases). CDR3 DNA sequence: TGTGCCACCCGACAGTCCTACGAGCAGTACTTC. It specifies CATRQSYEQYF.